The text below deals with one TCR beta chain. No antigen is known for it. The sample belongs to a study of human T cells and chemical hapten exposure. About the research overall: DPC at 0.01% went onto the upper back in patch tests, read at 6 days. Per-sample variation in TCR yield stemmed mainly from small pooled library volume differences.

As to time point: patch test 3, about 24 weeks after DPC sensitization. Treatment described: therapeutic diphenylcyclopropenone sensitization with weekly scalp DPC. TCRdb ran MiXCR on the RACE reads and lists one entry per CDR3 protein. The sample has tens of thousands of distinct CDR3 sequences, around 11% seen once. Study-level points and caveats: Expanded TCRs produced significantly more large CDR3 similarity clusters than controls did.

The sequence was collected from a man aged 30 to 45 with alopecia areata. Some clones in this sample may be carry-over from other donors' samples. Sequenced material: whole blood, taken in connection with sensitization to the hapten diphenylcyclopropenone (DPC).

The CDR3 nucleotides are TGTGCCAGCAGCCAAGAATATGAAGCTTTCTTT. Protein sequence: CASSQEYEAFF. V gene TRBV3-1 combines with J gene TRBJ1-1; no clear D gene. V was pared by 0 bases and J by 7 bases, with 3 bases between. This CDR3 spans 11 amino acids. The germline V gene encodes CDR1 LGHDT and CDR2 YNNKEL (reference sequence).